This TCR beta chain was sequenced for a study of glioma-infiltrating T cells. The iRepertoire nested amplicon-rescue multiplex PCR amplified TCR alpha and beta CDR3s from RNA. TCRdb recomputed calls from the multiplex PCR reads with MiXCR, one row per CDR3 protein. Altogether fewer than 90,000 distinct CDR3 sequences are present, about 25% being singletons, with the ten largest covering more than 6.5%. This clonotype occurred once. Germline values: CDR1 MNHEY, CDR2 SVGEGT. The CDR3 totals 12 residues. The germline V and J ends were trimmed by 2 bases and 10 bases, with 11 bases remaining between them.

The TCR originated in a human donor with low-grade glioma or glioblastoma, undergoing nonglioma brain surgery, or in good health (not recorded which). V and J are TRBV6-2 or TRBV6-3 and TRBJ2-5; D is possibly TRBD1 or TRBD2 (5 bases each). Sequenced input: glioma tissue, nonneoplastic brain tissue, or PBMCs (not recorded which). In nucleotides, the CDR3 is TGTGCCAGCAGTTACCCTGATGGGGGCCAGTACTTC. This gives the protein CASSYPDGGQYF.